A selection of T cell receptor beta chains follows, all from one sample in a study of T cell clonotyping in hematopoietic cell transplantation. TCRdb's copy holds only in-frame clones and misses some; the assay was immunoSEQ multiplex PCR. The sample yields more than 11,000 clones, around 98% seen once. This specimen was peripheral blood mononuclear cells, taken 30 days after allogeneic stem cell transplant. Receptors were obtained from a female patient in her 50s who had an allogeneic stem cell transplant from an unrelated donor, so T cells may come from the graft donor. Some clones in this sample may be carry-over from other donors' samples. Each CDR3 is given with its conserved first and last residue. The D gene is left open where the match is weak. Clone size is not always given. Where it is, it says once, few, many or a class for expanded clones.

clone size: -
V gene: TRBV6-6
J gene: TRBJ1-1
D gene: TRBD1
CDR3 DNA: TGTGCCAGCAGTTACGGACAGGGGGCTCGGGGCACTGAAGCTTTCTTT
CDR3 protein: CASSYGQGARGTEAFF

clone size: -
V gene: TRBV4-1
J gene: TRBJ1-5
D gene: -
CDR3 DNA: TGCGCCAGCAGCCAGGACGGTTCAGATTATCAGCCCCAGCATTTT
CDR3 protein: CASSQDGSDYQPQHF

clone size: -
V gene: TRBV19
J gene: TRBJ2-2
D gene: -
CDR3 DNA: TGTGCCAGTAAGACTCGGGTGGCCACCGGGGAGCTGTTTTTT
CDR3 protein: CASKTRVATGELFF

clone size: -
V gene: TRBV6-4
J gene: TRBJ2-2
D gene: -
CDR3 DNA: TGTGCCAGCAGTGAAGAGACAGGAGCCACCGGGGAGCTGTTTTTT
CDR3 protein: CASSEETGATGELFF

clone size: -
V gene: TRBV21-1
J gene: TRBJ1-1
D gene: -
CDR3 DNA: TGTGCCAGCAGCAACGGACCCTGGAGTTTTGAAGCTTTCTTT
CDR3 protein: CASSNGPWSFEAFF

clone size: once
V gene: TRBV10-3
J gene: TRBJ1-2
D gene: -
CDR3 DNA: TGTGCCATCAGTGAGGGCAGGCCTAACTATGGCTACACCTTC
CDR3 protein: CAISEGRPNYGYTF

clone size: -
V gene: TRBV29-1
J gene: TRBJ1-1
D gene: -
CDR3 DNA: TGCAGCGTCCTAAAGGGTACCCCCGGGGACACTGAAGCTTTCTTT
CDR3 protein: CSVLKGTPGDTEAFF

clone size: -
V gene: TRBV5-1
J gene: TRBJ1-1
D gene: TRBD1
CDR3 DNA: TGCGCCAGCAGTCCCGGAGGGGGCTTCACTGAAGCTTTCTTT
CDR3 protein: CASSPGGGFTEAFF

clone size: few
V gene: TRBV6-4
J gene: TRBJ2-1
D gene: TRBD1
CDR3 DNA: TGTGCCAGCAGTGACGGGACAGGGGGCAATGAGCAGTTCTTC
CDR3 protein: CASSDGTGGNEQFF

clone size: -
V gene: TRBV4-2
J gene: TRBJ2-2
D gene: -
CDR3 DNA: TGTGCCAGCAGCCAAGAAGGTCCAGTCTCAGCGAACACCGGGGAGCTGTTTTTT
CDR3 protein: CASSQEGPVSANTGELFF

clone size: -
V gene: TRBV20-1
J gene: TRBJ2-7
D gene: -
CDR3 DNA: TGCAGTGCTAGAGGAGGGTGGGAGCAGTACTTC
CDR3 protein: CSARGGWEQYF

clone size: -
V gene: TRBV7-9
J gene: TRBJ1-1
D gene: -
CDR3 DNA: TGTGCCAGCCGCTTCCGACAGAAAGCTTTCTTT
CDR3 protein: CASRFRQKAFF

clone size: -
V gene: TRBV7-9
J gene: TRBJ2-5
D gene: -
CDR3 DNA: TGTGCCAGCAGCTCGGACCAGGGGACCCAGTACTTC
CDR3 protein: CASSSDQGTQYF

clone size: -
V gene: TRBV5-1
J gene: TRBJ1-5
D gene: -
CDR3 DNA: TGCGCCAGCAGCTTGAGTTGGGGGAGAGATCAGCCCCAGCATTTT
CDR3 protein: CASSLSWGRDQPQHF

clone size: -
V gene: TRBV5-1
J gene: TRBJ1-4
D gene: -
CDR3 DNA: TGCGCCAGCAGCTTACAAGTACCTAATGAAAAACTGTTTTTT
CDR3 protein: CASSLQVPNEKLFF

clone size: -
V gene: TRBV5-6
J gene: TRBJ1-5
D gene: -
CDR3 DNA: TGTGCCAGCAGCTTTAAGCCACCCAGAGGGGTCAATCAGCCCCAGCATTTT
CDR3 protein: CASSFKPPRGVNQPQHF

clone size: -
V gene: TRBV7-9
J gene: TRBJ2-7
D gene: -
CDR3 DNA: TGTGCCAGCAGCTTAATATCGGCAGGGAACGGCGAGCAGTACTTC
CDR3 protein: CASSLISAGNGEQYF

clone size: -
V gene: TRBV7-2
J gene: TRBJ1-1
D gene: TRBD1
CDR3 DNA: TGTGCCAGCAGCTTACGGGACAGGGATGAAGCTTTCTTT
CDR3 protein: CASSLRDRDEAFF

clone size: -
V gene: TRBV5-1
J gene: TRBJ1-2
D gene: -
CDR3 DNA: TGCGCCAGCAGCTTGGCTGTGAACTATGGCTACACCTTC
CDR3 protein: CASSLAVNYGYTF

clone size: -
V gene: TRBV9
J gene: TRBJ1-1
D gene: -
CDR3 DNA: TGTGCCAGCAGCGTAGTTCCCTCGACTGAAGCTTTCTTT
CDR3 protein: CASSVVPSTEAFF

clone size: -
V gene: TRBV6-4
J gene: TRBJ2-3
D gene: TRBD1
CDR3 DNA: TGTGCCAGCAGTGACTCGGAACAGGGGGTGACAGATACGCAGTATTTT
CDR3 protein: CASSDSEQGVTDTQYF

clone size: -
V gene: TRBV30
J gene: TRBJ1-3
D gene: -
CDR3 DNA: TGTGCCTGGACTCCCCGGCGGGCTGGAAACACCATATATTTT
CDR3 protein: CAWTPRRAGNTIYF

clone size: -
V gene: TRBV9
J gene: TRBJ2-3
D gene: TRBD1
CDR3 DNA: TGTGCCAGCAGCGTAGCTGGACAGGCGACAGATACGCAGTATTTT
CDR3 protein: CASSVAGQATDTQYF

clone size: -
V gene: TRBV10-3
J gene: TRBJ1-1
D gene: TRBD1
CDR3 DNA: TGTGCCAGCAGTCCGGTGGGACAGGTACTGAACACTGAAGCTTTCTTT
CDR3 protein: CASSPVGQVLNTEAFF

clone size: -
V gene: TRBV12-5
J gene: TRBJ1-2
D gene: -
CDR3 DNA: TGTGCTAGTGGTTCCTTGGGACGTAGCTATGGCTACACCTTC
CDR3 protein: CASGSLGRSYGYTF

clone size: -
V gene: TRBV5-1
J gene: TRBJ1-2
D gene: TRBD1
CDR3 DNA: TGCGCCAGCAGACAGGGGAACTATGGCTACACCTTC
CDR3 protein: CASRQGNYGYTF

clone size: -
V gene: TRBV6-5
J gene: TRBJ2-7
D gene: -
CDR3 DNA: TGTGCTAGCAGTCCCGTCGGGGGAAGACTGTACGAGCAGTACTTC
CDR3 protein: CASSPVGGRLYEQYF

clone size: -
V gene: TRBV2
J gene: TRBJ2-7
D gene: -
CDR3 DNA: TGTGCCAGCAGTCGGGCGGGGCGCTCCTACGAGCAGTACTTC
CDR3 protein: CASSRAGRSYEQYF

clone size: -
V gene: TRBV6-6
J gene: TRBJ1-2
D gene: TRBD1
CDR3 DNA: TGTGCCAGCAGTCCCGGGACAGGGGGCGTCTATGGCTACACCTTC
CDR3 protein: CASSPGTGGVYGYTF

clone size: -
V gene: TRBV30
J gene: TRBJ2-3
D gene: -
CDR3 DNA: TGTGCCTGGAGTAGGAGGGGGGACACAGATACGCAGTATTTT
CDR3 protein: CAWSRRGDTDTQYF

clone size: -
V gene: TRBV30
J gene: TRBJ1-2
D gene: TRBD1
CDR3 DNA: TGTGCCTGGAGTCTTTCCACCCGGACAGGGGGCGGCTACACCTTC
CDR3 protein: CAWSLSTRTGGGYTF

clone size: -
V gene: TRBV14
J gene: TRBJ1-2
D gene: -
CDR3 DNA: TGTGCCAGCAGCCCCGTCGCCAGCTTCCGAAACTATGGCTACACCTTC
CDR3 protein: CASSPVASFRNYGYTF

clone size: -
V gene: TRBV6-5
J gene: TRBJ1-1
D gene: -
CDR3 DNA: TGTGCCAGCAGTTACTCCTGGGAGAGCACTGAAGCTTTCTTT
CDR3 protein: CASSYSWESTEAFF

clone size: -
V gene: TRBV7-6
J gene: TRBJ2-7
D gene: -
CDR3 DNA: TGTGCCAGCAGCTTAGGGTTAGGGGGCTCCTACGAGCAGTACTTC
CDR3 protein: CASSLGLGGSYEQYF

clone size: -
V gene: TRBV7-2
J gene: TRBJ1-2
D gene: TRBD1
CDR3 DNA: TGTGCCAGCAGCTTGGGCGGGACAGGGGCACGGGGCTACACCTTC
CDR3 protein: CASSLGGTGARGYTF

clone size: -
V gene: TRBV11-3
J gene: TRBJ2-7
D gene: -
CDR3 DNA: TGTGCCAGCAGCTCCGCGGACTACCCCCTGGAGCAGTACTTC
CDR3 protein: CASSSADYPLEQYF

clone size: -
V gene: TRBV30
J gene: TRBJ2-7
D gene: -
CDR3 DNA: TGTGCCTGGAGCGGGCAGGGGTACGAGCAGTACTTC
CDR3 protein: CAWSGQGYEQYF

clone size: -
V gene: TRBV11-1
J gene: TRBJ1-2
D gene: -
CDR3 DNA: TGTGCCAGCAGCCCGGACAGAAATTATGGCTACACCTTC
CDR3 protein: CASSPDRNYGYTF

clone size: -
V gene: TRBV7-2
J gene: TRBJ2-3
D gene: -
CDR3 DNA: TGTGCCAGCAGCTTAATGCCTTCAGCGTCCCCTCCAGATACGCAGTATTTT
CDR3 protein: CASSLMPSASPPDTQYF

clone size: -
V gene: TRBV13
J gene: TRBJ2-2
D gene: -
CDR3 DNA: TGTGCCAGCAGCGGACTTTACACCGGGGAGCTGTTTTTT
CDR3 protein: CASSGLYTGELFF

clone size: -
V gene: TRBV10-1
J gene: TRBJ2-6
D gene: -
CDR3 DNA: TGCGCCAGCAGTAACCGTGCAACACAAAGTCGGGCCAACGTCCTGACTTTC
CDR3 protein: CASSNRATQSRANVLTF

clone size: -
V gene: TRBV27
J gene: TRBJ1-1
D gene: TRBD1
CDR3 DNA: TGTGCCAGCAGCCTGACAGGGGTAACTGAAGCTTTCTTT
CDR3 protein: CASSLTGVTEAFF

clone size: -
V gene: TRBV30
J gene: TRBJ1-3
D gene: -
CDR3 DNA: TGTGCCTGGAGTGATAAGAGCTCTGGAAACACCATATATTTT
CDR3 protein: CAWSDKSSGNTIYF